The clone carrying this TCR beta chain came up many times. Its antigen remains unknown. Within a library made for alpha chains, this beta chain is off target, and its count is uninformative. The data originate from a study of spatial heterogeneity in lung cancer. In the study overall: Detected beta-chain sequences consistently exceeded alpha-chain sequences. Each distinct TCR and UMI combination averaged more than ten appearances in raw reads.

The time point denotes: sample taken at primary tumor resection. The study's findings and limits: One measure, the expanded intratumoral alpha and beta TCR count, tracked tumor mutation counts. Tracking of ubiquitous and regional nonsynonymous mutations by counts of ubiquitous and regional expanded TCRs, respectively, was seen.

CDR3 length: 17 residues. Deletions cut 0 bases from V and 9 bases from J, with 18 bases between. Germline CDR1 is LGHDT and CDR2 is YNNKEL (reference sequence). MiXCR was run by TCRdb on the 5' RACE reads, yielding one entry per CDR3 protein. The table lists about 3,500 distinct CDR3 sequences, 4.5% to 5.5% of them singletons, with more than 25% in the top ten. The material sequenced was lung tumor tissue, taken at surgery. The gene calls are TRBV3-1 and TRBJ1-6; no clear D. The source is a female donor with early-stage non-small cell lung cancer. In DNA, the CDR3 is TGTGCCAGCAGCCAAGAACCCTCCTCATCGTCTCGTTCACCCCTCCACTTT. It encodes CASSQEPSSSSRSPLHF.